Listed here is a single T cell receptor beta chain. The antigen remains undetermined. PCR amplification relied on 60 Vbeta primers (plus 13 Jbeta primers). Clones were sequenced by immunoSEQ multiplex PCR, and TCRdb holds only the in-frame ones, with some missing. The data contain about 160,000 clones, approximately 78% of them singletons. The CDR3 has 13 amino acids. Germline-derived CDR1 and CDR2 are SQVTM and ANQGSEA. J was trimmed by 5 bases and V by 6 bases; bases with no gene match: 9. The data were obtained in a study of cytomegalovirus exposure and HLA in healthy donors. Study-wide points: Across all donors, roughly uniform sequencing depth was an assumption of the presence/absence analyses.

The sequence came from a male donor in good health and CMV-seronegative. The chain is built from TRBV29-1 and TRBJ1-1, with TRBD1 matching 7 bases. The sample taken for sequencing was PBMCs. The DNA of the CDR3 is TGCAGCGTCCTCCAGGGGGGTGTTACTGAAGCTTTCTTT. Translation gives CSVLQGGVTEAFF. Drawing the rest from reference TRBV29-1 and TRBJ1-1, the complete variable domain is SAVISQKPSRDICQRGTSLTIQCQVDSQVTMMFWYRQQPGQSLTLIATANQGSEATYESGFVIDKFPISRPNLTFSTLTVSNMSPEDSSIYLCSVLQGGVTEAFFGQGTRLTVV.